Here is one T cell receptor (beta chain) with its context. Its target is not known. This record belongs to a study of cytomegalovirus exposure and HLA in healthy donors. On the study more broadly: A preliminary data release comprised around 85 million unique TCRs obtained from HLA-typed donors. Findings and limits, study-wide: Accurate prediction of most subjects' HLA-A and HLA-B alleles from TCR beta sequences was reported. 87-base-pair reads could not separate some V segments, including TRBV6-2 and TRBV6-3.

Trimming cost V 3 bases and J 1 base; bases outside gene matches: 5. This CDR3 has 16 amino acids. Germline-derived CDR1 and CDR2 are LNHDA and SQIVND (reference sequence). PCR amplification relied on 60 Vbeta primers (plus 13 Jbeta primers). Per the original methods: Unique TCR beta chains totaled 65 million to 95 million in a later count, with roughly 10 million of them shared. Clones were sequenced by immunoSEQ multiplex PCR, and TCRdb holds only the in-frame ones, with some missing. V, J and clone size reflect that table, while D and trimming were determined from the DNA. The sample lists some 170,000 clones; more than 80% were seen once.

This clonotype was obtained from a woman aged 18-29 years in good health and CMV-seropositive. The sample consisted of PBMCs. The rearrangement links TRBV19 to TRBJ1-3, with 8 bases identical to TRBD1. CDR3 in DNA: TGTGCCAGTAGTATTAAGCAGGGGGCGTCTGGAAACACCATATATTTT. It translates to CASSIKQGASGNTIYF.